The entry that follows covers one TCR beta chain sequence. The sample originates from a study of blood T cell repertoires in COVID-19. TCRdb's table, derived via immunoSEQ multiplex PCR, lists solely in-frame clones and lacks some. Found here are 300,000 to 450,000 clones, around 90% of them singletons; the top ten hold more than 0.95%. Participants had their cohort set by participant-reported clinical history. Sequenced input: PBMCs or T cells enriched from blood (not recorded which). The receptor was isolated from a young woman who had recovered from COVID-19.

The CDR3 coding sequence is TGTGCCAGCAGTAGGTCCAGGGCCTACGAGCAGTACTTC. Residues: CASSRSRAYEQYF. V and J are TRBV2 and TRBJ2-7; D possibly corresponds to TRBD1 (5 bases). This CDR3 has 13 amino acids. V was trimmed by 5 bases and J by 2 bases, leaving 10 bases between them. Per germline, CDR1 SNHLY and CDR2 FYNNEI.